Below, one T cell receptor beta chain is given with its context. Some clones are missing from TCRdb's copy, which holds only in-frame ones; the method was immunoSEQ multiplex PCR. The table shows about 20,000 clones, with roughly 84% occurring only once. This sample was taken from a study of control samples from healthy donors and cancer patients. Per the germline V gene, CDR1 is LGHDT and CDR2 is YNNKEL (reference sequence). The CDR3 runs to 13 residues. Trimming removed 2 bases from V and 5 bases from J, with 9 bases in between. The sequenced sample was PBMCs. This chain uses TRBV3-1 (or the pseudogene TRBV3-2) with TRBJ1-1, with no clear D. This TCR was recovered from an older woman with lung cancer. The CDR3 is CASSQPPNTEAFF. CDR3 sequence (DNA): TGTGCCAGCAGCCAACCTCCGAATACTGAAGCTTTCTTT.